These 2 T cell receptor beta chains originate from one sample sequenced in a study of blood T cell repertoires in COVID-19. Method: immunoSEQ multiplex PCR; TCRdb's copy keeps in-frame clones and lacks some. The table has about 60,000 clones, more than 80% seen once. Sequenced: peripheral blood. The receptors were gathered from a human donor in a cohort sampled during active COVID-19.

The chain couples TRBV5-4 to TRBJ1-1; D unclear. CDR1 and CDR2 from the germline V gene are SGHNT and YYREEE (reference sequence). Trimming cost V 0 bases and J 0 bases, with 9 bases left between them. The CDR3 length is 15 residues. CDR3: CASSLDTAMNTEAFF. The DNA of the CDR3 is TGTGCCAGCAGCTTGGATACAGCTATGAACACTGAAGCTTTCTTT.

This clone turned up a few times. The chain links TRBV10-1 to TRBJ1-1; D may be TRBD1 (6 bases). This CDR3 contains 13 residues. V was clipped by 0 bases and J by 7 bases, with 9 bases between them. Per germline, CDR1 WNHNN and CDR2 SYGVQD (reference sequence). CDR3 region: CASSESPGHEAFF. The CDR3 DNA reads TGCGCCAGCAGTGAGTCCCCGGGACATGAAGCTTTCTTT.